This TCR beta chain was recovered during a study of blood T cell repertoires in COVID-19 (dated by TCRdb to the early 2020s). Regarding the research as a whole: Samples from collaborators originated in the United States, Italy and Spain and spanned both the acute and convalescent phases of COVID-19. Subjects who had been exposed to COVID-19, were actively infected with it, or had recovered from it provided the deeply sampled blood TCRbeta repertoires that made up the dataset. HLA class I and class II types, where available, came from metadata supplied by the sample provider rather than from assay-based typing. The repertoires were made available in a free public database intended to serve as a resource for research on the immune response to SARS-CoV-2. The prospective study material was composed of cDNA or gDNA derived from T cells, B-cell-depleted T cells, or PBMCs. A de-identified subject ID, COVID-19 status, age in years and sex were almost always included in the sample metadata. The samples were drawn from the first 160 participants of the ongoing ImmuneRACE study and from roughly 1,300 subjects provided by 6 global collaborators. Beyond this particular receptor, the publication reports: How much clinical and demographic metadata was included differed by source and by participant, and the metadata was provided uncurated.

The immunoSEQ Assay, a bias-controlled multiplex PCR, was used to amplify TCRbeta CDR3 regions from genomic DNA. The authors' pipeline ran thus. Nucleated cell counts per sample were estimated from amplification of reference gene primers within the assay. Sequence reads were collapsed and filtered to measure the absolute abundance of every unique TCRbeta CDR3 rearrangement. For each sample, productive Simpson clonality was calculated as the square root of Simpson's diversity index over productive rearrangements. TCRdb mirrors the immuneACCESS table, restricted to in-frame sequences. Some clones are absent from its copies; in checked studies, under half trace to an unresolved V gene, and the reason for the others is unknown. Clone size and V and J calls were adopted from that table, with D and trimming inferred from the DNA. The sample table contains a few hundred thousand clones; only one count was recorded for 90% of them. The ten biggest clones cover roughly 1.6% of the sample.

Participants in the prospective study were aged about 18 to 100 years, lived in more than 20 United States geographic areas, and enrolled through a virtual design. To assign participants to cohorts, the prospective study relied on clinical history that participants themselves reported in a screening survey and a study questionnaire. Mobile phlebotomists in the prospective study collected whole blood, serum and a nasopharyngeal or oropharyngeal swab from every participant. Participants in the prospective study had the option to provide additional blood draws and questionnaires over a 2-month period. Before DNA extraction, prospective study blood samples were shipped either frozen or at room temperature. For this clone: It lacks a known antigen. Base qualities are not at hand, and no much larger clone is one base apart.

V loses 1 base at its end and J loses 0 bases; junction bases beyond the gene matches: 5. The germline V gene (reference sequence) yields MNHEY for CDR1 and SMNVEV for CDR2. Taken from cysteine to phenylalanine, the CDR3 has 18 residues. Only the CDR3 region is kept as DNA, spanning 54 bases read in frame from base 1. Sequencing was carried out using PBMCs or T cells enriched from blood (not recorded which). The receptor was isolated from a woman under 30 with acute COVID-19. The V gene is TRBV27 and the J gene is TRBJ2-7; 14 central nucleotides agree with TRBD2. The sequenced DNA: TGTGCCAGCAGTTTATATGGGACTAGCGGGAGAGCCTCCTACGAGCAGTACTTC. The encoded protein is CASSLYGTSGRASYEQYF.